This note documents a single TCR beta chain sequence. These data originate in a study of cytomegalovirus exposure and HLA in healthy donors. This CDR3 has 15 residues. Between the trimmed V and J ends, which lost 0 bases and 8 bases, there was a span of 11 bases. Germline loops: CDR1 MNHEY, CDR2 SVGAGI. Repertoires were generated with immunoSEQ multiplex PCR, while TCRdb's copy carries only in-frame clones and drops some. The sample has under 140,000 clones, 70% to 90% seen once; the top ten hold 1.4%. The chain couples TRBV6-5 to TRBJ1-6; the D gene is possibly TRBD1 (5 bases). The sequence came from a woman in her twenties or thirties in good health and CMV-seropositive. The sequenced sample consisted of PBMCs. The CDR3 here is CASSYSTRVYSPLHF. The CDR3, as DNA: TGTGCCAGCAGTTACTCCACCAGGGTTTATTCACCCCTCCACTTT.